The clone carrying this TCR beta chain was observed a few times. This sample stems from a study of patients and donors after allogeneic stem cell transplantation. MiXCR, run by TCRdb on the RT-PCR reads, gives a single entry per CDR3 protein. The repertoire consists of 150,000 to 200,000 distinct CDR3 sequences, with approximately 31% occurring once and the leading ten covering 3.2%. Germline V lookup: CDR1 SGHRS, CDR2 YFSETQ. The J segment lost 3 bases and the V segment lost 4 bases, leaving 5 bases of the junction unmatched. The CDR3 is made up of 15 amino acids. What was sequenced was blood, either unsorted or a sorted T cell fraction (not recorded which). The J gene is TRBJ2-1, the V gene TRBV5-1; 9 bases fit TRBD1. The TCR originated in a human donor who was either an allogeneic HSCT recipient or a stem cell or donor lymphocyte infusion donor (not recorded which). It is not recorded whose cells these are; they may come from a transplant donor. CDR3 residues: CASSVGTGNYNEQFF. Here the CDR3 DNA reads TGCGCCAGCAGCGTAGGGACAGGGAACTACAATGAGCAGTTCTTC.